These T cell receptor beta chains were read from a single sample in a study of identical twins. MiXCR, applied by TCRdb to the 5' RACE reads, yields one record per CDR3 protein. The sample contains 650,000 to 800,000 distinct CDR3 sequences, around 8.3% of which appear only once. These sequences were also reported in another study, on yellow fever vaccine responses in identical twins.

Sequenced input: PBMCs. These receptors all stem from a woman younger than 35 in good health. Each CDR3 is given with its conserved first and last residue. Fields, in order: V gene, J gene, CDR3 length, CDR3 protein.

TRBV13	TRBJ2-7	14	CASSLGRGRYEQYF
TRBV6-1	TRBJ2-5	14	CASRISDSAGTQYF
TRBV6-2/TRBV6-3	TRBJ1-5	13	CASSPGSNQPQHF
TRBV6-1	TRBJ2-3	15	CASRLLAGMSDTQYF
TRBV5-6	TRBJ2-5	14	CASSMGTYERNQYF
TRBV5-1	TRBJ2-3	13	CASSMGPTDTQYF
TRBV5-1	TRBJ2-4	16	CASSVTSGLAHNIQYF
TRBV7-9	TRBJ2-1	15	CASSLGKAIHNEQFF
TRBV20-1	TRBJ2-3	14	CSALGLGVTDTQYF
TRBV6-5	TRBJ1-2	17	CASSYSFKVANRYGYTF
TRBV29-1	TRBJ2-7	13	CSVDPGQGHEQYF
TRBV29-1	TRBJ2-7	14	CSARDRGYSYEQYF
TRBV2	TRBJ2-7	13	CASMVVRGYEQYF
TRBV5-1	TRBJ2-3	18	CASSFGLAGGTSTDTQYF
TRBV9	TRBJ2-1	15	CASSVYQSSYNEQFF
TRBV5-6	TRBJ2-7	13	CASSLGVVYEQYF
TRBV5-5	TRBJ2-5	17	CASSLSVTGATEETQYF
TRBV7-9	TRBJ1-1	16	CASSSTQGAGNTEAFF
TRBV9	TRBJ2-2	14	CASAGGVGTGELFF
TRBV29-1	TRBJ2-2	15	CSVVLWGQNTGELFF
TRBV6-2/TRBV6-3	TRBJ2-3	20	CASSLMPPTQASTSTDTQYF
TRBV3-1	TRBJ2-7	16	CASSQDTGVLSYEQYF
TRBV12-3/TRBV12-4	TRBJ2-2	15	CASSREDKNTGELFF
TRBV4-2	TRBJ2-7	15	CASSQAAETSYEQYF
TRBV24-1	TRBJ1-1	11	CATSAGRGAFF
TRBV10-3	TRBJ1-1	13	CATSSDRDTEAFF
TRBV12-3/TRBV12-4	TRBJ1-6	15	CASSWGTVYNSPLHF
TRBV9	TRBJ1-2	13	CASSVEPGDGYTF
TRBV10-2	TRBJ2-7	13	CASSEEGVGEQYF
TRBV19	TRBJ2-7	13	CASSIGGFGEQYF
TRBV4-3	TRBJ2-5	15	CASSPLDAEGATQYF
TRBV5-6	TRBJ2-7	14	CASSLFSLRDEQYF
TRBV11-2	TRBJ2-6	17	CASSSGTGGSGANVLTF
TRBV6-1	TRBJ2-2	16	CAITRDRASNTGELFF
TRBV25-1	TRBJ2-5	14	CASIGEPAAETQYF
TRBV10-2	TRBJ2-7	14	CASRVSDRTGEQYF
TRBV12-3/TRBV12-4	TRBJ1-5	15	CASSARDRGTQPQHF
TRBV20-1	TRBJ2-2	16	CSASSPRSGDTGELFF
TRBV20-1	TRBJ2-1	15	CSAISHRVGYNEQFF
TRBV20-1	TRBJ1-4	15	CSARSGQVPAEKLFF
TRBV10-1	TRBJ1-3	15	CASSESGASGNTIYF
TRBV6-5	TRBJ1-2	11	CASMIAGGYTF
TRBV29-1	TRBJ2-5	13	CSAKQGFVETQYF
TRBV20-1	TRBJ2-7	13	CSASSPHLTEQYF
TRBV7-9	TRBJ2-3	14	CASSVGDSTDTQYF
TRBV12-3/TRBV12-4	TRBJ2-1	16	CASRRSGLAGDGEQFF
TRBV20-1	TRBJ2-7	14	CSAREGTGRNEQYF
TRBV20-1	TRBJ2-7	14	CSARLAETLYEQYF
TRBV4-1	TRBJ2-7	16	CASSQPPGQGAHEQYF
TRBV28	TRBJ1-1	16	CASSSYWQGANTEAFF
TRBV7-2	TRBJ2-7	15	CASSLELAGDYEQYF
TRBV9	TRBJ1-1	15	CASSPLVTGRGEAFF
TRBV4-1	TRBJ2-1	16	CASSQDPAEDYNEQFF
TRBV3-1	TRBJ1-1	13	CASSQVTNTEAFF